These 25 T cell receptor beta chains were all obtained from the same sample, sequenced in a study of cytomegalovirus exposure and HLA in healthy donors. Primers for the PCR totalled 60 Vbeta and 13 Jbeta. The repertoire was sequenced with immunoSEQ multiplex PCR; TCRdb's copy has only in-frame clones and lacks some. The sample includes 100,000 to 150,000 clones, roughly three quarters of them seen just once. The sequencing sample was made of PBMCs. The receptors stem from a woman aged 60-75 years in good health and CMV-seronegative.

Concerning this clone: The junction does not match germline at one end; this may be a read error. The genes are TRBV28 and TRBJ1-5; 8 bases match TRBD1. The V gene's germline CDR1 is MDHEN and CDR2 SYDVKM. The CDR3 covers 15 residues. The CDR3 DNA reads TGTGCCGGCAGCCCACAGGGGGAGGGCAATCAGCCCCAGCATTTT. It codes for CAGSPQGEGNQPQHF.

This clone has a handful of counts. This chain joins TRBV28 and TRBJ1-2; TRBD1 is a possible D gene (5 bases). The CDR3 is 15 amino acids. Germline V CDR1 and CDR2: MDHEN, SYDVKM. Trimming shortened V by 1 base and J by 8 bases, and 17 bases separated the two germline ends. CDR3 in amino acids: CASSLLGSGEGGYTF. The CDR3 DNA follows: TGTGCCAGCAGTTTATTAGGGTCGGGGGAGGGGGGCTACACCTTC.

The chain recombines TRBV27 with TRBJ1-2; D perhaps matches TRBD1 (5 bases). Trimming removed 0 bases from V and 8 bases from J, with 19 bases in between. CDR1 and CDR2 (germline): MNHEY, SMNVEV (reference sequence). This CDR3 is 16 amino acids long. The CDR3 region is CASSLSSRGTAGGYTF. The CDR3 DNA follows: TGTGCCAGCAGTTTATCCTCTCGCGGGACGGCTGGCGGCTACACCTTC.

CDR3 in DNA: TGTGCCAGTAGTATGGGCTGGGGACAGTCGAACACTGAAGCTTTCTTT. It specifies CASSMGWGQSNTEAFF. The chain couples TRBV19 to TRBJ1-1, with 7 bases aligning to TRBD1. Germline lookup yields CDR1 LNHDA and CDR2 SQIVND (reference sequence). The CDR3 has 16 residues. With 3 bases clipped from V and 1 base from J, the junction kept 8 bases outside the gene matches.

The rearrangement links TRBV9 to TRBJ1-6, with 8 bases fitting TRBD1. The CDR3 extends over 14 amino acids. CDR1 and CDR2 from the germline V gene are SGDLS and YYNGEE. Trimming cost V 7 bases and J 9 bases; bases outside gene matches: 9. Here the CDR3 DNA reads TGTGCCAGCGGGTACGGGACAGGTTCTTCACCCCTCCACTTT. Protein: CASGYGTGSSPLHF.

The chain has TRBV27 and TRBJ1-5; 10 bases are shared with TRBD1. CDR3 size: 17 residues. The V and J ends lost 5 bases and 4 bases, in that order; junction bases with no gene match: 11. Germline V gene data show CDR1 as MNHEY and CDR2 as SMNVEV (reference sequence). The CDR3 DNA reads TGTGCCAGCAGTGCCGACAGGGGGCACAGTTTGAATCAGCCCCAGCATTTT. Protein sequence: CASSADRGHSLNQPQHF.

The chain is built from TRBV5-6 and TRBJ1-3; no firm D call. This CDR3 is 15 amino acids long. Trimming stripped 0 bases from V and 3 bases from J, with 10 bases between. Germline V CDR1 and CDR2: SGHDT, YYEEEE. The CDR3 region has the DNA TGTGCCAGCAGCTTGGGGCGGAATTTTGGAAACACCATATATTTT. It is translated as CASSLGRNFGNTIYF.

The rearrangement uses TRBV7-8 and TRBJ1-1; 12 positions match TRBD1. V lost 4 bases to trimming and J lost 1 base; unmatched junction nucleotides: 10. CDR1 is SGHVS, CDR2 FQNEAQ, per germline. This CDR3 comprises 18 residues. CDR3 DNA: TGTGCCAGCAGCTATGACGGGACAGGGGGCCCTTCGAACACTGAAGCTTTCTTT. As protein: CASSYDGTGGPSNTEAFF.

About this clone itself: This sample also contains other DNA sequences that code for the same CDR3. The gene calls are TRBV27 and TRBJ2-7; 7 positions match TRBD1. The CDR3 has 16 amino acids. The V and J ends lost 5 bases and 3 bases, in that order; junction bases with no gene match: 13. Germline V lookup: CDR1 MNHEY, CDR2 SMNVEV (reference sequence). The CDR3 loop reads CASSRGSGGLYYEQYF. Here the CDR3 DNA reads TGTGCCAGCAGTAGGGGGTCAGGGGGTCTTTACTACGAGCAGTACTTC.

The J gene is TRBJ2-1, the V gene TRBV9; 9 bases fit TRBD2. Unmatched junction bases numbered 12, after V lost 3 bases and J lost 8 bases. The CDR3 runs to 16 residues. Per the germline V gene, CDR1 is SGDLS and CDR2 is YYNGEE. The CDR3 DNA is TGTGCCAGCAGCGAGACTAGCGGATTAGGAACCCATGAGCAGTTCTTC. Its protein product is CASSETSGLGTHEQFF.

The chain recombines TRBV5-1 with TRBJ2-2; 7 nucleotides line up with TRBD2. Germline-derived CDR1 and CDR2 are SGHRS and YFSETQ. J lost 3 bases, V lost 1 base, and 3 bases had no gene match. There are 15 residues in the CDR3. The CDR3 sequence: CASSLLGRDTGELFF. DNA for the CDR3: TGCGCCAGCAGCTTGTTAGGGAGGGACACCGGGGAGCTGTTTTTT.

The chain combines TRBV11-2 with TRBJ2-2; 7 nucleotides match TRBD2. The junction had 11 bases not matched to a gene; V was cut back by 7 bases and J by 6 bases. The V gene's germline CDR1 is SGHAT and CDR2 FQNNGV. The length of the CDR3 is 15 residues. The chain's CDR3 is CASTGPGLTSGELFF. The CDR3 DNA reads as TGTGCCAGCACCGGGCCGGGACTAACTTCCGGGGAGCTGTTTTTT.

The chain employs TRBV5-4 and TRBJ1-1; 9 nucleotides match TRBD1. The V segment lost 4 bases and the J segment 4 bases; nucleotides outside the gene matches: 11. Germline CDR1 and CDR2: SGHNT and YYREEE (reference sequence). The CDR3 is 16 amino acids. DNA of the CDR3: TGTGCCAGCAGCCCGGGACAGGGCGGAAAAGGCACTGAAGCTTTCTTT. Protein: CASSPGQGGKGTEAFF. The variable domain in full, completed from reference TRBV5-4 and TRBJ1-1, reads ETGVTQSPTHLIKTRGQQVTLRCSSQSGHNTVSWYQQALGQGPQFIFQYYREEENGRGNFPPRFSGLQFPNYSSELNVNALELDDSALYLCASSPGQGGKGTEAFFGQGTRLTVV.

This clone was picked up one time. V and J are TRBV28 and TRBJ2-7; a weak D match, TRBD1 (6 bases). Trimming pared 1 base from V and 5 bases from J, leaving 15 bases between. Germline V gene sequence: CDR1 MDHEN, CDR2 SYDVKM. This CDR3 has 15 amino acids. The CDR3 sequence is CASSLLGGSVDEQYF. The CDR3 DNA sequence: TGTGCCAGCAGTTTATTAGGGGGTAGCGTGGACGAGCAGTACTTC.

V is TRBV4-1 and J is TRBJ2-5; 11 nucleotides agree with TRBD2. Per germline, CDR1 MGHRA and CDR2 YSYEKL. J lost 0 bases, V lost 2 bases, and 2 bases had no gene match. The CDR3 has 16 residues. CDR3 region: CASSQLSGGDQETQYF. DNA for the CDR3: TGCGCCAGCAGCCAACTTAGCGGGGGGGACCAAGAGACCCAGTACTTC.

The rearrangement links TRBV18 to TRBJ2-5, with a possible D match to TRBD2 (5 bases). The ends were cut back, 10 bases at V and 4 bases at J, with 16 bases in the middle. The CDR3 has 13 residues. Germline V lookup: CDR1 KGHSH, CDR2 LQKENI. The CDR3 bases are TGTGCCACCCAAGTGGGAGTCCGAGAGACCCAGTACTTC. Translated, it gives CATQVGVRETQYF.

This clone has just one count. V gene TRBV28 combines with J gene TRBJ2-2, with 9 positions matching TRBD2. The V segment lost 3 bases and the J segment 5 bases; nucleotides outside the gene matches: 10. This CDR3 spans 17 amino acids. The germline V gene encodes CDR1 MDHEN and CDR2 SYDVKM. DNA of the CDR3: TGTGCCAGCAGTTTCGTCCAGTTAGCGGGAGAGACCGGGGAGCTGTTTTTT. Translation: CASSFVQLAGETGELFF.

The V gene is TRBV7-3, the J gene TRBJ2-5; 8 bases line up with TRBD2. The CDR3 is 14 amino acids. Trimming removed 6 bases from V and 5 bases from J; junction bases left unmatched: 8. The germline CDR1 and CDR2 sequences are SGHTA and FQGTGA. The CDR3 spells CASSKSGRRETQYF. The CDR3 region has the DNA TGTGCCAGCAGTAAAAGCGGGAGAAGGGAGACCCAGTACTTC. The full variable domain, with the rest looked up from reference TRBV7-3 and TRBJ2-5, is GAGVSQTPSNKVTEKGKYVELRCDPISGHTALYWYRQSLGQGPEFLIYFQGTGAADDSGLPNDRFFAVRPEGSVSTLKIQRTERGDSAVYLCASSKSGRRETQYFGPGTRLLVL.

This clone showed up just a few times. The V gene is TRBV7-3, the J gene TRBJ2-1; 8 bases match TRBD1. Trimming removed 5 bases from V and 8 bases from J; junction bases left unmatched: 17. Germline CDR1 is SGHTA and CDR2 is FQGTGA. The CDR3 is 17 residues long. The CDR3 protein is CASSGTGAGGRLDEQFF. Written as DNA, the CDR3 is TGTGCCAGCAGCGGAACGGGGGCAGGGGGCAGGTTGGATGAGCAGTTCTTC.

The chain combines TRBV7-2 with TRBJ1-1, with TRBD1 identical over 8 bases. The CDR3 runs to 17 residues. CDR1 and CDR2 from the germline V gene are SGHTA and FQGNSA. Trimming at V came to 5 bases and at J to 3 bases, leaving 14 bases not matched to a gene. This CDR3 reads CASSPLPGGDDYTEAFF. As DNA, the CDR3 is TGTGCCAGCAGCCCTCTACCAGGGGGCGACGATTACACTGAAGCTTTCTTT.

The gene calls are TRBV15 and TRBJ2-7, with D maybe TRBD1 (6 bases). Germline CDR1 and CDR2: LNHNV and YYDKDF (reference sequence). The length of the CDR3 is 14 residues. Trimming shortened V by 5 bases and J by 0 bases, and 11 bases separated the two germline ends. The CDR3 DNA sequence: TGTGCCACCAGCGGTCACAGGGTCTCCTACGAGCAGTACTTC. This sequence encodes CATSGHRVSYEQYF.

The chain links TRBV29-1 to TRBJ1-2; a possible D gene is TRBD1 (6 bases). The CDR3 consists of 12 residues. Germline CDR1 is SQVTM and CDR2 is ANQGSEA. Trimming left V 5 bases short and J 4 bases short, with 11 bases between. Here the CDR3 reads CSVYGQFYGYTF. CDR3 coding DNA: TGCAGCGTTTATGGACAGTTCTATGGCTACACCTTC.

The V and J genes are TRBV18 and TRBJ2-7; 7 positions match TRBD2. Germline values: CDR1 KGHSH, CDR2 LQKENI. V lost 3 bases and J lost 3; bases outside the gene matches: 5. CDR3 size: 14 residues. CDR3 residues: CASSPTSSHYEQYF. The CDR3 DNA is TGTGCCAGCTCACCGACTAGCTCCCACTACGAGCAGTACTTC. The full variable domain, in which reference TRBV18 and TRBJ2-7 provide the parts outside the CDR3, is NAGVMQNPRHLVRRRGQEARLRCSPMKGHSHVYWYRQLPEEGLKFMVYLQKENIIDESGMPKERFSAEFPKEGPSILRIQQVVRGDSAAYFCASSPTSSHYEQYFGPGTRLTVT.

The rearrangement links TRBV6-1 to TRBJ2-5; TRBD1 matches at 7 bases. CDR1 is MNHNS and CDR2 is SASEGT in the germline V gene. The CDR3 is 15 amino acids. V lost 5 bases, J lost 7 bases, and 13 bases stayed unmatched. The CDR3 nucleotides are TGTGCCAGCAGTCAAACTTCGACAGGGACCTGGACCCAGTACTTC. It is translated as CASSQTSTGTWTQYF.

In this sample, this clone turned up once. The chain couples TRBV5-1 to TRBJ2-7; 9 bases fit TRBD1. Germline loops: CDR1 SGHRS, CDR2 YFSETQ. With 4 bases clipped from V and 2 bases from J, the junction kept 7 bases outside the gene matches. The CDR3 contains 15 residues. CDR3 nucleotides: TGCGCCAGCAGCCTGGGGACAGGGACCCCCTACGAGCAGTACTTC. Protein sequence: CASSLGTGTPYEQYF.